The 6 T cell receptor beta chains listed next were all sequenced from one sample in a study of CD8 T cells in ankylosing spondylitis (dated by TCRdb to about 2017). Library generation was performed with 5' RACE. Sequencing used an Illumina HiSeq 2500. TCRdb redid the processing of the public reads, applying fastp at Q25 and MiXCR, and retained in-frame beta chains. For every CDR3 protein sequence, its rows merge into one entry that carries the most common genes and DNA. The sample contains some 40,000 distinct CDR3 sequences, about 3% of them found a single time. Of the sample, 2.5% to 3.5% falls within the top ten clones. Sequences were obtained from blood, either unsorted or a sorted T cell fraction (not recorded which). Receptor source: a male donor with ankylosing spondylitis or in good health (not recorded which).

This clonotype appeared many times. The chain links TRBV9 to TRBJ1-6; D remains unclear. The CDR3 contains 14 residues. V was cut by 0 bases and J by 7 bases, with 8 bases left in between. The germline gives CDR1 SGDLS, CDR2 YYNGEE. CDR3 region: CASSVDTDNSPLHF. In DNA, the CDR3 is TGTGCCAGCAGCGTAGATACAGACAATTCACCCCTCCACTTT.

The sample holds many counts of this clonotype. The chain combines TRBV9 with TRBJ2-3, with D possibly being TRBD1 or TRBD2 (5 bases each). Germline assignment: CDR1 SGDLS and CDR2 YYNGEE. The V gene lost 2 bases and the J gene lost 0 bases, with 13 bases spanning the gap. CDR3 length: 16 residues. CDR3 sequence (DNA): TGTGCCAGCAGCGTCGTGTCGGGGCTCAGCACAGATACGCAGTATTTT. This encodes CASSVVSGLSTDTQYF.

This clonotype was found many times. The chain recombines TRBV9 with TRBJ2-1, with D maybe TRBD2 (5 bases). Germline V lookup: CDR1 SGDLS, CDR2 YYNGEE. Trimming left V 0 bases short and J 1 base short, with 8 bases between. This CDR3 is 15 amino acids long. The CDR3 bases are TGTGCCAGCAGCGTAGGGACTGGGTCCTACAATGAGCAGTTCTTC. It codes for CASSVGTGSYNEQFF.

V and J are TRBV9 and TRBJ2-2; a possible D gene is TRBD2 (5 bases). CDR3 size: 15 residues. Germline V gene data show CDR1 as SGDLS and CDR2 as YYNGEE. The germline V and J ends were trimmed by 4 bases and 4 bases, with 14 bases remaining between them. The CDR3 DNA follows: TGTGCCAGCAGCTCGAGTGGACTTCTCACCGGGGAGCTGTTTTTT. Translated, it gives CASSSSGLLTGELFF.

This clonotype was recorded at least ten times. The chain couples TRBV9 to TRBJ2-3; D perhaps matches TRBD1 (5 bases). CDR1 and CDR2 from the germline V gene are SGDLS and YYNGEE. Trimming removed 4 bases from V and 1 base from J, with 19 bases in between. The CDR3 is made up of 17 amino acids. Here the CDR3 reads CASSRQSVGKGTDTQYF. CDR3 DNA: TGTGCCAGCAGCAGACAGTCGGTTGGGAAGGGCACAGATACGCAGTATTTT.

This clonotype was seen repeatedly, ten times or more. The J gene is TRBJ2-2, the V gene TRBV9; maybe TRBD2 (5 bases). CDR3 length: 15 amino acids. V was pared by 3 bases and J by 2 bases, with 11 bases between. Germline-derived CDR1 and CDR2 are SGDLS and YYNGEE. Here the CDR3 DNA reads TGTGCCAGCAGCGCCCTTCGGGGAAACACCGGGGAGCTGTTTTTT. The encoded protein is CASSALRGNTGELFF.